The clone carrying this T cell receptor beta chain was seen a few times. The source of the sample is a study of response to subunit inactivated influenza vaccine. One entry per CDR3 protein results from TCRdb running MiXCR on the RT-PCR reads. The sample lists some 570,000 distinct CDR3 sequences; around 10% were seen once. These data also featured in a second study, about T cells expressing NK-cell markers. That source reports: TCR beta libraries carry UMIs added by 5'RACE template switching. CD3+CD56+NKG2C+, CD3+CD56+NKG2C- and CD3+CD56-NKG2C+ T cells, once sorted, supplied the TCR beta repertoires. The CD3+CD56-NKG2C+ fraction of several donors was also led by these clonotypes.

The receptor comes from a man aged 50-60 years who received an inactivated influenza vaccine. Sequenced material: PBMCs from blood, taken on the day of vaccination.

CDR3 coding DNA: TGTGCCAGCACCAGAACAGGGGATAATGAAAAACTGTTTTTT. It translates to CASTRTGDNEKLFF. The gene calls are TRBV7-9 and TRBJ1-4; TRBD1 agrees at 7 bases. The V and J ends lost 7 bases and 4 bases, in that order; junction bases with no gene match: 6. Per the germline V gene, CDR1 is SEHNR and CDR2 is FQNEAQ (reference sequence). The CDR3 spans 14 residues.